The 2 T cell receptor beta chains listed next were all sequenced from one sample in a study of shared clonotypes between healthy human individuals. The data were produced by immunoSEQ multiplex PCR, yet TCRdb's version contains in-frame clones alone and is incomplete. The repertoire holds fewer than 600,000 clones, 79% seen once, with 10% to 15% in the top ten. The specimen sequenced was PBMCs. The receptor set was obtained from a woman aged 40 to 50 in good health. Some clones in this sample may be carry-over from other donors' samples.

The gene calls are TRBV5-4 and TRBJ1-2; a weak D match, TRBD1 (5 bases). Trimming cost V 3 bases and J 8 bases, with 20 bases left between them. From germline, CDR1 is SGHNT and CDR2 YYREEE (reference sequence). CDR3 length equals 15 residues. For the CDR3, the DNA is TGTGCCAGCAGCTCCCGGGCGGGGCTGCAGGACGGCTACACCTTC. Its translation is CASSSRAGLQDGYTF.

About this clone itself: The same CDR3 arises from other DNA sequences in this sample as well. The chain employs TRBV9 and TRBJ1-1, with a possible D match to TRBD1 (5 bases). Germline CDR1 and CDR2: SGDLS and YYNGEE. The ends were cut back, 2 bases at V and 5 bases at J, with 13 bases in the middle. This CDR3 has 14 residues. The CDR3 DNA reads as TGTGCCAGCAGCGTGGCCGGGGGAGATACTGAAGCTTTCTTT. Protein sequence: CASSVAGGDTEAFF.